The 6 T cell receptor beta chains given below trace back to one sample, sequenced in a study of cytomegalovirus exposure and HLA in healthy donors. 60 Vbeta and 13 Jbeta primers were used in PCR. Generated by immunoSEQ multiplex PCR, the TCRdb table keeps only in-frame clones and is missing some. This sample's table has about 51,000 clones. The sample taken for sequencing was PBMCs. The receptors stem from a man aged 35 to 55 in good health and CMV-seropositive.

This chain links TRBV30 with TRBJ2-5; no reliable D call. There are 11 residues in the CDR3. Germline assignment: CDR1 GTSNPN and CDR2 SVGIG (reference sequence). V was clipped by 2 bases and J by 5 bases, with 6 bases between them. The CDR3 nucleotides are TGTGCCTGGAGTATCGAGGAGACCCAGTACTTC. As protein: CAWSIEETQYF.

The rearrangement uses TRBV30 and TRBJ1-3, with no clear D. Germline loops: CDR1 GTSNPN, CDR2 SVGIG (reference sequence). The CDR3 is 20 amino acids. The V and J ends lost 0 bases and 4 bases respectively, with 28 bases between them. CDR3 residues: CAWSVLEGIFGSSSGNTIYF. DNA of the CDR3: TGTGCCTGGAGTGTTCTCGAGGGTATTTTTGGAAGTTCTTCAGGAAACACCATATATTTT.

The chain recombines TRBV6-5 with TRBJ2-5; D may be TRBD2 (5 bases). Germline-derived CDR1 and CDR2 are MNHEY and SVGAGI. The V end was cut by 0 bases, the J end by 5 bases, with 10 bases between. The CDR3 is 14 residues long. DNA for the CDR3: TGTGCCAGCAGTTACTCGAGGGCTGGGGAGACCCAGTACTTC. Translation gives CASSYSRAGETQYF.

The rearrangement uses TRBV18 and TRBJ2-3; weak D call: TRBD2 (6 bases). Germline V gene data show CDR1 as KGHSH and CDR2 as LQKENI. Trimming stripped 3 bases from V and 4 bases from J, with 11 bases between. The CDR3 runs 14 residues. The CDR3 reads CASSPVTRSDTQYF. CDR3 DNA sequence: TGTGCCAGCTCACCTGTGACTAGATCAGATACGCAGTATTTT.

The rearrangement uses TRBV6-6 and TRBJ1-1; perhaps TRBD1 as D (6 bases). Germline assignment: CDR1 MNHNY and CDR2 SVGAGI (reference sequence). This CDR3 contains 16 residues. Trimming took 0 bases from V and 0 from J, leaving 11 bases between them. The CDR3 sequence: CASSYSGAPMNTEAFF. The CDR3 nucleotides read TGTGCCAGCAGTTACTCGGGGGCCCCCATGAACACTGAAGCTTTCTTT.

V and J are TRBV9 and TRBJ1-3; D is undetermined. CDR1 is SGDLS, CDR2 YYNGEE, per germline. The CDR3 runs to 15 residues. Trimming cost V 0 bases and J 4 bases, with 11 bases left between them. CDR3 in DNA: TGTGCCAGCAGCGTAGAGGCGGGAGGAGGAAACACCATATATTTT. It translates to CASSVEAGGGNTIYF.